This TCR beta chain was recovered during a study of blood T cell repertoires in COVID-19 (dated by TCRdb to 2020 to 2021). About the investigation overall: Samples from collaborators originated in the United States, Italy and Spain and spanned both the acute and convalescent phases of COVID-19. The material from the prospective study consisted of cDNA or gDNA derived from T cells, B-cell-depleted T cells, or PBMCs. Deeply sampled blood TCRbeta repertoires from subjects exposed to, actively infected with, or recovered from COVID-19 were included in the dataset. The repertoires were made available in a free public database intended to serve as a resource for research on the immune response to SARS-CoV-2. The samples were drawn from two sources: the first 160 participants of the ongoing ImmuneRACE study, and about 1,300 subjects contributed by 6 global collaborators. The sample metadata nearly always contained a de-identified subject ID, COVID-19 status, age in years and sex. HLA class I and class II types, where available, came from metadata supplied by the sample provider rather than from assay-based typing. Study-level results and caveats: The quantity of clinical and demographic metadata differed by source and by participant and was supplied without curation.

One collaborating source in Seattle enrolled patients during active infection and followed them longitudinally through the course of disease. Collaborating institutions collected whole blood in K2EDTA tubes following their own protocols. Collaborator samples were shipped for TCRbeta analysis as frozen whole blood, isolated PBMCs, or DNA extracted from either sample type. TCRbeta CDR3 regions were amplified from genomic DNA by means of the immunoSEQ Assay, a bias-controlled multiplex PCR. On the authors' methods: Within the assay, amplification of reference gene primers was used to estimate how many nucleated cells each sample contained. To quantify the absolute abundance of each unique TCRbeta CDR3 rearrangement, sequence reads were collapsed and filtered. For each sample, productive Simpson clonality was calculated as the square root of Simpson's diversity index across productive rearrangements. The immuneACCESS repertoire file appears here via TCRdb, limited to in-frame rearrangements. These files lack a portion of the clones; in checked studies, under half of the deficit traces to unresolved V genes, and the cause of the others is not known. Clonal size and the V and J genes are those of that table, whereas D and trimming came from the DNA. The sample table shows 200,000 to 250,000 clones, and about 83% are seen once. 1.3% of the sample goes to the ten largest clones.

The CDR3 contains 15 residues, cysteine and phenylalanine counted. Only CDR3 DNA is held: 45 bases, read in frame from base 1. V loses 4 bases of germline sequence and J loses 0 bases, and the interval between the two ends is 13 bases. For CDR1 and CDR2, the germline V gene lists MNHEY and SVGAGI. Comment on this clone: The clone's antigen remains unknown. No base qualities exist here, and no much larger clone lies one base off it.

Sequencing used peripheral blood. The receptor comes from a woman aged 30 to 39 with COVID-19, enrolled during active disease. In this chain, TRBV6-5 is recombined with TRBJ2-7; TRBD2 could be the D gene, as 6 bases match. The DNA sequence is given as TGTGCCAGCAGTTCCTACTCGGGACTCTCCTACGAGCAGTACTTC. Translated, this gives CASSSYSGLSYEQYF.